This TCR beta chain was documented in a study of T cells in localized non-small cell lung cancer (dated by TCRdb to the early 2020s). For the study in its entirety: T cell repertoires of 200 to 300 early-stage NSCLC patients were analyzed, with tumors being compared against uninvolved tumor-adjacent lungs. The cohort consisted of 200 to 300 treatment-naive NSCLC patients whose localized lung tumors had been resected. Of the NSCLC patients, fewer than 150 were male and some 97 were female, and the mean age was approximately 66 years. Summary of the overall study and its limitations: Uninvolved tumor-adjacent lung showed the highest T cell clonality, higher than tumor, which suggests more focused antigenic responses in the adjacent lung. A median of about 61 of the top 100 tumor clones turned up in the paired uninvolved adjacent lung, and some 27 of those clones also ranked among the top 100 of that same adjacent lung. Because of the exploratory design, TCR variables were selected using unadjusted p-values without false-discovery rate correction. Higher T cell density in blood was associated with longer overall survival, whereas higher clonality in adjacent lung was associated with shorter survival. Because multi-region tumor sequencing was not done, intratumor heterogeneity could not be ruled out.

This clone was picked up one time. The clone's antigen remains unknown. No base qualities exist here, and no much larger clone lies one base off it. At diagnosis, tumor, uninvolved tumor-adjacent lung and peripheral blood were collected and then preserved as a mix of FFPE and fresh-frozen material. Blood samples were analyzed as peripheral blood mononuclear cells for TCR repertoire profiling. The immunoSEQ Assay was used to sequence TCR beta CDR3 regions from DNA. For the original study's pipeline: To compute T cell density, TCR beta template counts were normalized to usable DNA, which was estimated by amplifying housekeeping genes. Richness was estimated with the preseqR package, extrapolating to 400,000 templates for PBMC samples and 120,000 templates for tissue samples. Clonality was calculated as one minus Pielou's evenness. Differential abundance testing on productive amino-acid clonotypes, with a minimum total count of 5 and an alpha of 0.1, was used to identify tissue-enriched TCRs. Repertoire overlap between compartments was quantified with the Jaccard Index and Morisita Overlap Index. GLIPH grouped TCR beta CDR3s together with public tetramer-defined viral CDR3s, and a viral motif had to include at least three viral sequences and show V-gene enrichment. Drawn from immuneACCESS, this table holds only the in-frame rearrangements with V and J called that TCRdb kept. Clones are partly lost; checked studies trace under half to an unresolved V gene and leave the rest unexplained. The V and J calls and the clone size are those of that table, but D and trimming were determined from the DNA. This sample is represented by tens of thousands of clones; approximately 84% of them were singletons. The ten largest clonotypes hold approximately 13% of the sample.

The sample here was peripheral blood, taken before any cancer treatment. The TCR sequence derives from a female donor at least 60 years old with stage I lung adenocarcinoma.

The CDR3 protein is CASSFSLLRGSPLHF. The base sequence is TGTGCCAGCAGCTTCTCGCTGCTCCGAGGGTCACCCCTCCACTTT. The chain is made from TRBV11-2 and TRBJ1-6, with the D gene too uncertain to name. Per the germline V gene, SGHAT is the CDR1 and FQNNGV is the CDR2. V is clipped by 3 bases and J by 10 bases, and the sequence between their germline boundaries is 16 bases long. From its cysteine to its phenylalanine, the CDR3 spans 15 amino acids. Only the CDR3 region is kept as DNA, spanning 45 bases read in frame from base 1.